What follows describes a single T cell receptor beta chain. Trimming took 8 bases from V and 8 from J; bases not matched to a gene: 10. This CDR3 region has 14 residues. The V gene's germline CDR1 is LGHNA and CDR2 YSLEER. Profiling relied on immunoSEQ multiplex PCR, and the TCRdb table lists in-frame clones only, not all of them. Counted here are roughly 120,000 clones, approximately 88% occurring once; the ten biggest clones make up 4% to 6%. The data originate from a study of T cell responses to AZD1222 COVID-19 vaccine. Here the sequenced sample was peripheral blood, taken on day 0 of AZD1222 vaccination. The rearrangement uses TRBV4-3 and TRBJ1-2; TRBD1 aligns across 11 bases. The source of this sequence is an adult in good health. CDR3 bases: TGCGCCAGCGGGGACAGGGGGGTTCGCGGGGGCTACACCTTC. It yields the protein CASGDRGVRGGYTF.